This TCR beta chain was sequenced in a study of human T cells and chemical hapten exposure. Study-level information: All through the approximately 26-week study, the scalp of each patient received diphenylcyclopropenone doses weekly. Patients having alopecia areata, totalis or universalis were mostly female.

Time point described: patch test 1, 2 weeks after DPC sensitization. Documented treatment: therapeutic diphenylcyclopropenone sensitization with weekly scalp DPC. CDR1 and CDR2 (germline): SQVTM, ANQGSEA. This CDR3 is built from 11 residues. The V and J ends lost 5 bases and 7 bases respectively, with 11 bases between them. What the library attached to individual cDNA molecules were unique molecular identifiers. As handled by the study authors: Counts of TCRs in each sample centred on a median of around 99,000 and extended from about 20,000 to 690,000. Each CDR3 protein gets one entry after TCRdb re-called the RACE reads with MiXCR. The V and J calls here are based on TCRdb, not the publication. Of 370,000 or so distinct CDR3 sequences detected, around 5% appear once; the ten largest clones hold 2% to 2.5%. This clonotype was seen at least ten times.

This TCR was recovered from a woman in her forties or fifties with alopecia areata. Some clones in this sample may be carry-over from other donors' samples. V and J are TRBV29-1 and TRBJ1-1; D unresolved. The sequencing used whole blood, collected in connection with sensitization to the hapten diphenylcyclopropenone (DPC). For the CDR3, the DNA is TGCAGCGTTTGGGGTAGGAGTGAAGCTTTCTTT. This gives the protein CSVWGRSEAFF.